This entry lists 5 T cell receptor beta chains sequenced from one sample in a study of blood T cell repertoires in COVID-19. The repertoire was sequenced with immunoSEQ multiplex PCR; TCRdb's copy has only in-frame clones and lacks some. The sample has around 300,000 clones, approximately 90% seen once. The sequenced material came from peripheral blood. The source is a woman aged 45-60 years with active or convalescent COVID-19.

The chain combines TRBV7-2 with TRBJ2-1; 8 nucleotides agree with TRBD1. CDR3 size: 15 residues. Germline-derived CDR1 and CDR2 are SGHTA and FQGNSA. After removal of 5 bases from V and 4 bases from J, the junction contained 7 bases not matched to a gene. The CDR3 DNA reads as TGTGCCAGCAGCCCCGGACAGGGTTCTTACAATGAGCAGTTCTTC. This sequence encodes CASSPGQGSYNEQFF.

The chain recombines TRBV9 with TRBJ2-7; D is perhaps TRBD2 (6 bases). Germline CDR1 reads SGDLS; CDR2 reads YYNGEE. Trimming took off 4 bases at V and 4 bases at J, with 18 bases between the two ends. The CDR3 sequence is 15 residues long. The CDR3 nucleotides read TGTGCCAGCAGCCCCCGAGCGGTGGCGGGGTACGAGCAGTACTTC. Protein product: CASSPRAVAGYEQYF.

The V call is TRBV4-1, the J call TRBJ2-6; maybe TRBD1 (6 bases). V lost 4 bases to trimming and J lost 0 bases, with 13 bases between them. Germline CDR1 MGHRA, CDR2 YSYEKL. The CDR3 is made up of 17 amino acids. The CDR3 loop is CASSLDRKSSGANVLTF. The CDR3 DNA reads as TGCGCCAGCAGCCTAGACAGGAAGAGCTCTGGGGCCAACGTCCTGACTTTC.

This chain uses TRBV9 with TRBJ1-2; the D is unclear. This CDR3 spans 11 amino acids. The germline gives CDR1 SGDLS, CDR2 YYNGEE. The V gene lost 5 bases and the J gene lost 8 bases, with 10 bases spanning the gap. CDR3 loop: CASRAWEGYTF. The DNA of the CDR3 is TGTGCCAGCAGGGCCTGGGAGGGCTACACCTTC.

The chain links TRBV4-1 to TRBJ2-3; 10 bases fit TRBD2. The CDR3 contains 17 residues. Germline V gene lookup returns CDR1 MGHRA and CDR2 YSYEKL. V dropped 3 bases and J dropped 5; count of bases not matched to a gene: 11. CDR3 sequence reads: CASSQYGTSVRGDTQYF. CDR3 nucleotide sequence: TGCGCCAGCAGCCAGTACGGGACTAGCGTTCGTGGAGATACGCAGTATTTT.